The 20 T cell receptor beta chains listed next were all sequenced from one sample in a study of T cell responses to AZD1222 COVID-19 vaccine. The assay was immunoSEQ multiplex PCR, and TCRdb's table has in-frame clones only and misses some. The table lists approximately 98,000 clones, roughly nine tenths of them singletons. The sequencing used peripheral blood, collected on day 0 of MenACWY control vaccination. Receptors originate from an adult in good health.

The chain carries TRBV6-1 and TRBJ2-1; 11 nucleotides agree with TRBD2. The length of the CDR3 is 16 residues. The trim removed 3 bases at V and 4 bases at J, leaving 5 bases unmatched. Per germline, CDR1 MNHNS and CDR2 SASEGT. The CDR3 bases are TGTGCCAGCAGTGACCCTAGCGGGGGGTATTACAATGAGCAGTTCTTC. It is translated as CASSDPSGGYYNEQFF.

V gene TRBV12-3 or TRBV12-4 combines with J gene TRBJ2-5, with 8 bases identical to TRBD1. CDR3 size: 13 residues. Losses at the gene ends were 8 bases for V and 3 bases for J; bases not matched to a gene: 5. The CDR3 DNA sequence: TGTGCCAGCTATGGACAGGGTGAAGAGACCCAGTACTTC. Its protein is CASYGQGEETQYF.

This chain links TRBV18 with TRBJ1-4; D not certain. CDR1 is KGHSH and CDR2 is LQKENI in the germline V gene. CDR3 length: 11 amino acids. V dropped 4 bases and J dropped 5 bases, with 2 bases sitting between them. The CDR3 region is CASSLNEKLFF. CDR3 sequence (DNA): TGTGCCAGCTCACTCAATGAAAAACTGTTTTTT.

This clone was picked up a small number of times. The chain has TRBV9 and TRBJ2-1; tentatively, D is TRBD1 or TRBD2 (5 bases each). The germline V gene encodes CDR1 SGDLS and CDR2 YYNGEE. Trimming took off 0 bases at V and 8 bases at J, with 6 bases between the two ends. The CDR3 is made up of 12 amino acids. CDR3 DNA sequence: TGTGCCAGCAGCGTAGTGGGGGATGAGCAGTTCTTC. Its translation: CASSVVGDEQFF.

The rearrangement links TRBV28 to TRBJ2-7; a possible D gene is TRBD1 (6 bases). Trimming pared 8 bases from V and 2 bases from J, leaving 10 bases between. Germline CDR1 and CDR2: MDHEN and SYDVKM. This CDR3 comprises 12 residues. The CDR3 nucleotides read TGTGCCAGCTTACAGGGTACCTACGAGCAGTACTTC. This gives the protein CASLQGTYEQYF.

The chain is built from TRBV5-1 and TRBJ2-7; D may be TRBD2 (6 bases). Germline loops: CDR1 SGHRS, CDR2 YFSETQ. This CDR3 has 14 amino acids. V shed 0 bases and J shed 5 bases, with 12 bases lying between them. CDR3 region: CASSLAGRRDEQYF. The CDR3 DNA reads as TGCGCCAGCAGCTTGGCTGGACGGAGGGACGAGCAGTACTTC. The full variable domain, with the rest looked up from reference TRBV5-1 and TRBJ2-7, is KAGVTQTPRYLIKTRGQQVTLSCSPISGHRSVSWYQQTPGQGLQFLFEYFSETQRNKGNFPGRFSGRQFSNSRSEMNVSTLELGDSALYLCASSLAGRRDEQYFGPGTRLTVT.

The chain carries TRBV19 and TRBJ1-1; 9 bases are a match to TRBD1. This CDR3 region has 13 residues. In germline, CDR1 is LNHDA, CDR2 SQIVND (reference sequence). V shed 5 bases, J shed 11 bases, and the junction held 9 bases outside the gene matches. DNA for the CDR3: TGTGCCAGTAGTGGACAGGGGAGGATGCGGGCTTTCTTT. It codes for CASSGQGRMRAFF.

V is TRBV15 and J is TRBJ2-7, with D perhaps TRBD2 (5 bases). The germline CDR1 and CDR2 sequences are LNHNV and YYDKDF (reference sequence). The germline V and J ends were trimmed by 6 bases and 3 bases, with 12 bases remaining between them. This CDR3 region has 13 residues. CDR3 residues: CATSSRVNYEQYF. In nucleotides, the CDR3 is TGTGCCACCAGTTCGAGGGTAAACTACGAGCAGTACTTC.

The V gene is TRBV6-2 or TRBV6-3, the J gene TRBJ1-4; D uncertain. The CDR3 is made up of 12 amino acids. Germline CDR1 MNHEY, CDR2 SVGEGT. V was cut by 0 bases and J by 12 bases, with 8 bases left in between. CDR3: CASSYSRWELFF. CDR3 in DNA: TGTGCCAGCAGTTACTCGCGGTGGGAACTGTTTTTT.

Only a few counts were recorded for this clone. The chain joins TRBV10-3 to TRBJ2-7; D call uncertain. This CDR3 has 15 amino acids. The V gene's germline CDR1 is ENHRY and CDR2 SYGVKD. Trimming took 0 bases from V and 2 from J, leaving 11 bases between them. The CDR3 DNA sequence: TGTGCCATCAGTGAGTCACCCAGTCACACCTACGAGCAGTACTTC. Protein: CAISESPSHTYEQYF.

The genes are TRBV28 and TRBJ1-2; D is possibly TRBD1 (6 bases). Germline V gives CDR1 MDHEN, CDR2 SYDVKM. Trimming cost V 4 bases and J 14 bases, with 17 bases left between them. The CDR3 is made up of 12 amino acids. This chain's CDR3 is CASSSEQGSYTF. In nucleotides, the CDR3 is TGTGCCAGCAGTTCGGAACAGGGAAGTTATACCTTC.

The chain employs TRBV7-9 and TRBJ2-7, with D possibly being TRBD1 (6 bases). The length of the CDR3 is 13 residues. Trimming stripped 5 bases from V and 6 bases from J, with 14 bases between. Germline V gene sequence: CDR1 SEHNR, CDR2 FQNEAQ (reference sequence). The CDR3, as DNA: TGTGCCAGCAGCCCACCAGGGGCTTCCGAGCAGTACTTC. Translation: CASSPPGASEQYF.

This clone was seen a handful of times. V and J are TRBV25-1 and TRBJ1-4; 9 nucleotides match TRBD1. The J segment lost 5 bases and the V segment lost 1 base, leaving 8 bases of the junction unmatched. Germline assignment: CDR1 MGHDK and CDR2 SYGVNS. This CDR3 region has 17 residues. CDR3 sequence: CASSESQSGTGNEKLFF. CDR3 sequence (DNA): TGTGCCAGCAGTGAATCTCAATCCGGGACAGGGAATGAAAAACTGTTTTTT.

This clone was counted a few times. This chain links TRBV28 with TRBJ2-4, with 9 bases matching TRBD2. Germline V gene sequence: CDR1 MDHEN, CDR2 SYDVKM. This CDR3 comprises 17 residues. The junction had 9 bases not matched to a gene; V was cut back by 3 bases and J by 3 bases. Here the CDR3 DNA reads TGTGCCAGCAGTTTGTCTGCAGCGGGGGGCGGCAAAAACATTCAGTACTTC. Translating it yields CASSLSAAGGGKNIQYF.

The chain uses TRBV7-8 and TRBJ1-2; D remains ambiguous. Germline V gene data show CDR1 as SGHVS and CDR2 as FQNEAQ. Trimming left V 0 bases short and J 7 bases short, with 15 bases between. CDR3 length: 15 amino acids. The CDR3 spells CASSLAQVVGPGYTF. The DNA of the CDR3 is TGTGCCAGCAGCTTAGCGCAGGTGGTAGGGCCTGGCTACACCTTC.

The genes are TRBV6-1 and TRBJ1-4; 9 bases agree with TRBD1. V gave up 3 bases and J gave up 4 bases; unmatched junction bases: 3. The germline V gene has CDR1 MNHNS and CDR2 SASEGT. This CDR3 is built from 15 residues. CDR3 sequence (DNA): TGTGCCAGCAGTGATTCGACAGGGGGTAATGAAAAACTGTTTTTT. It codes for CASSDSTGGNEKLFF.

The rearrangement joins TRBV4-2 to TRBJ1-5; 7 bases are shared with TRBD1. Germline lookup yields CDR1 LGHNA and CDR2 YNFKEQ. The ends lost 1 base at V and 5 bases at J; junction bases unmatched: 2. CDR3 length: 14 residues. CDR3 sequence reads: CASSQGTGYQPQHF. The CDR3 DNA reads TGTGCCAGCAGCCAAGGGACAGGCTATCAGCCCCAGCATTTT.

V usage is TRBV5-4 and J usage is TRBJ1-3, with D uncertain. The germline V gene encodes CDR1 SGHNT and CDR2 YYREEE (reference sequence). With 0 bases removed from V and 0 bases from J, the gap between germline ends came to 7 bases. The CDR3 is 15 residues long. The CDR3 spells CASSLDTFSGNTIYF. For the CDR3, the DNA is TGTGCCAGCAGCTTGGACACTTTCTCTGGAAACACCATATATTTT.

The CDR3 DNA follows: TGTGCCAGCAGTGATGGGGAGAACACTGAAGCTTTCTTT. The encoded protein is CASSDGENTEAFF. The chain recombines TRBV6-1 with TRBJ1-1, with no clear D. CDR1 and CDR2 from the germline V gene are MNHNS and SASEGT. Trimming left V 3 bases short and J 1 base short, with 6 bases between. This CDR3 is built from 13 residues.

This chain's CDR3 is CASSPPGQAQETQYF. CDR3 sequence (DNA): TGTGCCAGCTCACCACCGGGACAGGCTCAAGAGACCCAGTACTTC. The rearrangement joins TRBV18 to TRBJ2-5; 8 positions agree with TRBD1. CDR1 is KGHSH and CDR2 is LQKENI in the germline V gene. This CDR3 has 15 amino acids. After removal of 0 bases from V and 2 bases from J, the junction contained 2 bases not matched to a gene.